This TCR beta chain derives from a study of T cell responses to AZD1222 COVID-19 vaccine. Worth noting for this clone: Its specificity is not known.

The V gene's germline CDR1 is LNHDA and CDR2 SQIVND (reference sequence). Trimming cost V 5 bases and J 5 bases; bases outside gene matches: 7. The CDR3 runs to 14 residues. Study results and caveats: Baseline seropositivity occurred in only 5 or 6 AZD1222 recipients.

Method: immunoSEQ multiplex PCR; TCRdb's copy keeps in-frame clones and lacks some. The data show over 100,000 clones, over 75% seen once. The input for sequencing was peripheral blood, taken on day 0 of AZD1222 vaccination. The genes are TRBV19 and TRBJ2-5, with 8 positions matching TRBD1. The TCR comes from an adult in good health. CDR3 amino acids: CASSPGQGWETQYF. CDR3 nucleotide sequence: TGTGCCAGTAGTCCAGGACAGGGTTGGGAGACCCAGTACTTC.